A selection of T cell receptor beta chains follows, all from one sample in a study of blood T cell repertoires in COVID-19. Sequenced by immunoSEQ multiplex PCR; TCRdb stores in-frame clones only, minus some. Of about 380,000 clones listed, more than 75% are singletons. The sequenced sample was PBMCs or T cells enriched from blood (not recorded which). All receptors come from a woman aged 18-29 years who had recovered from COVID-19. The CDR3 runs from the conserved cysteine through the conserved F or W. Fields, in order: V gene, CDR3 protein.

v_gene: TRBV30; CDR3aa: CAWSVQPPNTEAFF
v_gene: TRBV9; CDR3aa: CASSLRLAAHQRTDTQYF
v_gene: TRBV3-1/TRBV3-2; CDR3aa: CASSQRQNSPLHF
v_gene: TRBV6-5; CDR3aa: CASRYSGGYSYNEQFF
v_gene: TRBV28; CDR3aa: CASSLPTAMNTEAFF
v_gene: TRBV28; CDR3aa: CASKERGHNNEQFF
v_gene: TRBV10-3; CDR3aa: CAISEIEASYTF
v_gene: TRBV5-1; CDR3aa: CASSFGSAITYEQYF
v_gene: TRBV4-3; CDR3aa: CASSQDARSYNSPLHF
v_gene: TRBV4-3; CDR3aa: CASSQDVDGDIGPQHF
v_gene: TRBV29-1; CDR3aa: CSVEEGERGVQETQYF
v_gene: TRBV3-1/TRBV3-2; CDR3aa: CASSQGQGNYGYTF
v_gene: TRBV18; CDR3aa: CASSPRRQVNSDTQYF
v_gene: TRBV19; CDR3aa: CASSMTGSTNTEAFF
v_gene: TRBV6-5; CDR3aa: CASSYKGTDTQYF
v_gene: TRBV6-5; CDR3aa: CASSLLAGLELFF
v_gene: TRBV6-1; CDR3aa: CASSERQGGSYEQYF
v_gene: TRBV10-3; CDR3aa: CAISGDSLGNTEAFF
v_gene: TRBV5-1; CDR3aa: CASSGDSYTEAFF
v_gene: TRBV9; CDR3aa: CASSVEGGIGELFF
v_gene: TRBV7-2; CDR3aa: CASSITRGQETQYF
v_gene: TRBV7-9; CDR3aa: CASGKWTNQPQHF
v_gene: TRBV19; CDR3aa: CASSGVRRYGYTF
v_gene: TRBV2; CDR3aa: CASSATSGFGTDTQYF
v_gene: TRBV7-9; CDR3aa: CASSSKDGGILLEKLFF
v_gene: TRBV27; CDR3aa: CASSLDTRYGYTF
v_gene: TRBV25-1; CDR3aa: CASVAGTGAYEQYF